The TCR beta chain described here comes from a study of T-cell reconstitution after alpha-beta-depleted transplantation in children. General study points: Reports say that about two months after transplant, the alpha-beta T cells came out of several hundred graft clones that had expanded. At one year after transplant, newly produced T cells mostly accounted for T-cell counts and diversity. Recipient T cells and thymic progenitors that survived were the source of the high TCRbeta diversity seen at day 60 in some patients.

This clonotype has just a few counts. Antigen: not known. This sample's TCRbeta library carried unique molecular identifier barcodes. TCRdb re-derived calls from the PCR reads in MiXCR, one entry per CDR3 protein. Of approximately 1,000,000 distinct CDR3 sequences in the sample, about 29% were seen once. Germline CDR1 reads LGHNA; CDR2 reads YNFKEQ. The CDR3 spans 13 residues. Trimming removed 3 bases from V and 7 bases from J, with 12 bases in between. Sample: PBMCs, mostly from graft donor cells, taken 360 days after TCRalphabeta/CD19-depleted stem cell transplant. The chain uses TRBV4-2 and TRBJ2-5; D gene uncertain. This TCR was recovered from a boy under three years old who had a stem cell transplant for SCID, so the T cells may come from the graft donor. This chain's CDR3 is CASSHSRKGTQYF. For the CDR3, the DNA is TGTGCCAGCAGCCACTCAAGAAAGGGGACCCAGTACTTC.